Each of the 13 T cell receptor beta chains below was sequenced from the same sample in a study of cytomegalovirus exposure and HLA in healthy donors. Researchers ran the PCR with 60 Vbeta and 13 Jbeta primers. Data came from immunoSEQ multiplex PCR; TCRdb stores just in-frame clones and leaves some out. This sample carries fewer than 150,000 clones, over 70% of them seen once, and the ten largest clones take approximately 6.2%. Sample: PBMCs. These receptors all come from a man between 35 and 55 years old in good health and CMV-seropositive.

This clone was counted only a few times. J is TRBJ1-2 and V is TRBV2; 8 bases map to TRBD1. Germline V gene sequence: CDR1 SNHLY, CDR2 FYNNEI. This CDR3 spans 16 amino acids. V was clipped by 5 bases and J by 8 bases; unmatched bases: 16. DNA for the CDR3: TGTGCCAGCAGTCCCTCAAACAGGGGGAGTTCGGGCGGCTACACCTTC. This gives the protein CASSPSNRGSSGGYTF.

The CDR3 region is CASSYSTQGSGNTIYF. Written as DNA, the CDR3 is TGTGCCAGCAGTTACTCGACACAGGGCTCTGGAAACACCATATATTTT. This chain connects TRBV6-5 to TRBJ1-3, with TRBD1 as a possible D gene (6 bases). Germline V gene lookup returns CDR1 MNHEY and CDR2 SVGAGI. V lost 0 bases, J lost 0 bases, and 9 bases lay in between. The CDR3 is 16 residues long.

The V and J genes are TRBV5-1 and TRBJ1-2; D might be TRBD1 (6 bases). Germline loops: CDR1 SGHRS, CDR2 YFSETQ. The CDR3 is 15 residues long. The germline V and J ends were trimmed by 0 bases and 6 bases, with 15 bases remaining between them. The CDR3 spells CASSLVGGGRDGYTF. The CDR3, as DNA: TGCGCCAGCAGCTTGGTCGGCGGGGGGCGGGATGGCTACACCTTC.

CDR3 loop: CASSKGAGGPGQYF. Written as DNA, the CDR3 is TGTGCCAGCAGCAAAGGGGCAGGGGGACCGGGGCAGTACTTC. V and J are TRBV21-1 and TRBJ2-7; the table's D call of TRBD1 was not tested on the DNA. TRBV21-1 is given as a pseudogene. The CDR3 spans 14 residues.

The chain joins TRBV7-3 to TRBJ2-3; maybe TRBD1 (6 bases). Germline CDR1 and CDR2: SGHTA and FQGTGA. Trimming pared 5 bases from V and 2 bases from J, leaving 11 bases between. There are 14 residues in the CDR3. The CDR3 DNA sequence: TGTGCCAGCAGCGAGGGGGTACACACAGATACGCAGTATTTT. Translated: CASSEGVHTDTQYF.

The DNA of the CDR3 is TGTGCCATCAGTGAGTCTGGGGGCAAGAATCAGCCCCAGCATTTT. It encodes CAISESGGKNQPQHF. The chain has TRBV10-3 and TRBJ1-5, with D possibly matching TRBD1 (6 bases). Between the trimmed V and J ends, which lost 0 bases and 4 bases, there was a span of 10 bases. There are 15 residues in the CDR3. CDR1 and CDR2 (germline): ENHRY, SYGVKD.

This clone was counted a single time. The chain has TRBV6-4 and TRBJ2-1; tentatively, D is TRBD2 (5 bases). Trimming removed 5 bases at V and 4 bases at J, with 15 bases between. CDR3 size: 15 residues. Germline V gives CDR1 MRHNA, CDR2 SNTAGT. The DNA of the CDR3 is TGTGCCAGCAGTCTCGGGGTTATAGGGTACAATGAGCAGTTCTTC. Translating gives CASSLGVIGYNEQFF.

In its sample, this clone was seen a few times. The V call is TRBV6-5, the J call TRBJ2-1, with 10 bases matching TRBD2. Trimming at V came to 0 bases and at J to 5 bases, leaving 4 bases not matched to a gene. Per germline, CDR1 MNHEY and CDR2 SVGAGI. This CDR3 is built from 16 residues. The CDR3 spells CASSYSSGRSNNEQFF. The CDR3 region has the DNA TGTGCCAGCAGTTACTCTAGCGGGAGGTCCAACAATGAGCAGTTCTTC.

The rearrangement joins TRBV5-1 to TRBJ2-7; 12 positions agree with TRBD2. There are 17 residues in the CDR3. Trimming took 4 bases from V and 6 from J; bases not matched to a gene: 14. CDR1 and CDR2 from the germline V gene are SGHRS and YFSETQ. CDR3 bases: TGCGCCAGCAGCCCAGTCCTAGCGGGAGGGCCGACTGGCGAGCAGTACTTC. Protein product: CASSPVLAGGPTGEQYF.

This rearrangement joins TRBV15 to TRBJ2-5; D is perhaps TRBD1 (7 bases). The CDR3 consists of 17 residues. Germline lookup yields CDR1 LNHNV and CDR2 YYDKDF (reference sequence). The ends were cut back, 1 base at V and 0 bases at J, with 15 bases in the middle. CDR3: CATSRAPGDSDQETQYF. CDR3 nucleotides: TGTGCCACCAGCAGAGCCCCGGGGGACAGCGACCAAGAGACCCAGTACTTC.

The chain joins TRBV7-9 to TRBJ2-7; 15 nucleotides align to TRBD2. J gave up 6 bases and V 4 bases, and 1 base lay outside the gene matches. The CDR3 contains 14 residues. The germline V gene encodes CDR1 SEHNR and CDR2 FQNEAQ (reference sequence). The CDR3 loop reads CASSWGLAGGEQYF. For the CDR3, the DNA is TGTGCCAGCAGCTGGGGACTAGCGGGAGGCGAGCAGTACTTC.

This rearrangement joins TRBV2 to TRBJ2-7; D call uncertain. The germline V and J ends were trimmed by 0 bases and 3 bases, with 9 bases remaining between them. The germline V gene has CDR1 SNHLY and CDR2 FYNNEI. The CDR3 length is 14 residues. This CDR3 is CASSEANRDYEQYF. In DNA, the CDR3 is TGTGCCAGCAGTGAAGCGAACAGAGACTACGAGCAGTACTTC.

V gene TRBV25-1 combines with J gene TRBJ2-7; 8 bases map to TRBD1. This CDR3 is 13 amino acids long. Trimming at V came to 8 bases and at J to 1 base, leaving 4 bases not matched to a gene. Germline CDR1 and CDR2: MGHDK and SYGVNS. The CDR3 coding sequence is TGTGCCAGCGGGGACAGGCTATCCTACGAGCAGTACTTC. Protein product: CASGDRLSYEQYF.